The present TCR beta chain was sequenced within a study of memory CD4+ T cells and cytomegalovirus serostatus. Looking at the study overall: Of the healthy Belgian adults, several were CMV seropositive and 20 to 30 seronegative. General study findings and limits: A US-trained random forest predicted CMV serostatus with median AUC around 0.9. Of 164 reported CMV TCRbeta sequences, around 62 were found in memory CD4+ repertoires.

Profiled with immunoSEQ multiplex PCR; TCRdb holds only in-frame clones, not every one. The table lists about 56,000 clones, more than 75% of them singletons. Worth noting for this clone: Its target is not known. Other DNA sequences of this sample code for an identical CDR3.

Single viable CD3+CD4+CD8-CD45RO+ cells were sorted as the memory CD4+ T cells. Total CD4+ T cells were enriched by CD4 positive selection. CDR3 length: 16 residues. Germline V gene data show CDR1 as LNHNV and CDR2 as YYDKDF (reference sequence). V shed 1 base and J 4 bases; nucleotides not matched to a gene: 4. J is TRBJ2-1 and V is TRBV15; TRBD2 aligns across 10 bases. This clonotype originated in an adult in good health and CMV-seronegative. The sequencing input was memory CD4+ T cells from blood. The CDR3 loop reads CATSRGDSGGYNEQFF. The DNA of the CDR3 is TGTGCCACCAGCAGAGGTGATAGCGGGGGGTACAATGAGCAGTTCTTC.